This TCR beta chain comes out of a study of OX40 agonist ivuxolimab in advanced cancers. Overall study context: Patients achieving partial responses numbered three: one hepatocellular carcinoma case and two cutaneous melanoma cases.

The CDR3 contains 14 residues. Germline values: CDR1 ENHRY, CDR2 SYGVKD. The V segment lost 10 bases and the J segment 6 bases; nucleotides outside the gene matches: 11. Autoimmune disease history or systemic immunosuppression was exclusionary. Drawing of blood for sampling happened at baseline, at cycle 4 day 1, and at cycle 7 day 1. TCRdb keeps only in-frame clones here, not all; method: immunoSEQ multiplex PCR. This table has around 48,000 clones, roughly 81% appearing once. Study-level results: Individuals who were partial responders at 0.1-3.0 mg/kg had clonal expansion that ranked among the lowest.

On this clone itself: Its antigen is currently unknown.

Here the sequenced sample was CD4+ or CD8+ T cells sorted from blood, taken in a trial of the OX40 agonist ivuxolimab. The V call is TRBV10-3, the J call TRBJ2-1; 8 bases map to TRBD2. The TCR was taken from an adult with an advanced solid tumor such as melanoma, head and neck, liver or kidney cancer. For the CDR3, the DNA is TGTGCCACCTTTAGCGGGATTGAATTCAATGAGCAGTTCTTC. It yields the protein CATFSGIEFNEQFF.